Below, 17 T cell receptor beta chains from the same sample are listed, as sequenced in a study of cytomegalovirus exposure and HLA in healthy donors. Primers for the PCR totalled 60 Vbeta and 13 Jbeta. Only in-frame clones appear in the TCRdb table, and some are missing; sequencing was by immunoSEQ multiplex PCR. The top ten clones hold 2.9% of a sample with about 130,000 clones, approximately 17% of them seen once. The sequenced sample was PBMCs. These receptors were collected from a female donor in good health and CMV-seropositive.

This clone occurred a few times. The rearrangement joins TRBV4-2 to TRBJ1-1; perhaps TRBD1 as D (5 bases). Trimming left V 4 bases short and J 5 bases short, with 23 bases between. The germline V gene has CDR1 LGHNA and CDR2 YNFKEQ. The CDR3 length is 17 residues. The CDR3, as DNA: TGTGCCAGCAGCCCCCCCGGGACCCGGGGGTTGGGGACTGAAGCTTTCTTT. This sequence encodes CASSPPGTRGLGTEAFF.

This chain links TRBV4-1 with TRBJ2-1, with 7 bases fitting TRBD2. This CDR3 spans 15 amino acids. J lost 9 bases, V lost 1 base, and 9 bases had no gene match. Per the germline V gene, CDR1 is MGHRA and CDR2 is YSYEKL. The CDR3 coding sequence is TGCGCCAGCAGCCAAGCGGGGCGGGAGATCAGTGAGCAGTTCTTC. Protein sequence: CASSQAGREISEQFF.

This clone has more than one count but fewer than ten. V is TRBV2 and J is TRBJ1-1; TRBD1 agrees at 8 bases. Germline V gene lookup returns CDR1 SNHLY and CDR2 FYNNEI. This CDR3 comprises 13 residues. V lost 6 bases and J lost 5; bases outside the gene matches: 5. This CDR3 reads CASRDRDGTEAFF. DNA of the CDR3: TGTGCCAGCAGGGACAGGGACGGAACTGAAGCTTTCTTT.

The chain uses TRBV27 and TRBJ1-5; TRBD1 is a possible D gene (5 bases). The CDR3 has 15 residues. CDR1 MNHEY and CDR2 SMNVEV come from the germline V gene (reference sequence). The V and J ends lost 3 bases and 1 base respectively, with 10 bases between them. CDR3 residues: CASSFGGGSNQPQHF. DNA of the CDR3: TGTGCCAGCAGTTTCGGGGGAGGCAGCAATCAGCCCCAGCATTTT.

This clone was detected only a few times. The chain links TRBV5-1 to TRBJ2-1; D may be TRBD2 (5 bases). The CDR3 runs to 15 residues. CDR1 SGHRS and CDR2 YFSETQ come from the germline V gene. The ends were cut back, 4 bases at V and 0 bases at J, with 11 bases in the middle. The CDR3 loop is CASSQLGSSYNEQFF. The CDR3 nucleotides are TGCGCCAGCAGCCAACTGGGGAGCTCCTACAATGAGCAGTTCTTC.

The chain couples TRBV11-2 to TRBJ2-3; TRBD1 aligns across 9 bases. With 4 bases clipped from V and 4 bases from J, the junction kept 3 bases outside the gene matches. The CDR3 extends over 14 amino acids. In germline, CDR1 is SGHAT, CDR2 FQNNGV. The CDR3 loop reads CASSWTGAADTQYF. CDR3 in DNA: TGTGCCAGCAGCTGGACAGGGGCAGCAGATACGCAGTATTTT.

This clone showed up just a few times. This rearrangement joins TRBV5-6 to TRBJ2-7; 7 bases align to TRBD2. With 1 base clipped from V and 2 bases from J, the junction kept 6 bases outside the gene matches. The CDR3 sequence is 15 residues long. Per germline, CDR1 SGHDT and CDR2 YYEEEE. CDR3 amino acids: CASSLLRDYTYEQYF. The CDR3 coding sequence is TGTGCCAGCAGCTTGTTGAGGGACTATACCTACGAGCAGTACTTC.

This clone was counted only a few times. In DNA form, the CDR3 reads TGTGCCAGTAGCCGGGCCTCCGGAGGCGGAAACACCATATATTTT. Amino acids: CASSRASGGGNTIYF. The V gene is TRBV19, the J gene TRBJ1-3; D gene ambiguous. The CDR3 has 15 amino acids. Germline loops: CDR1 LNHDA, CDR2 SQIVND (reference sequence). Trimming removed 6 bases at V and 4 bases at J, with 16 bases between.

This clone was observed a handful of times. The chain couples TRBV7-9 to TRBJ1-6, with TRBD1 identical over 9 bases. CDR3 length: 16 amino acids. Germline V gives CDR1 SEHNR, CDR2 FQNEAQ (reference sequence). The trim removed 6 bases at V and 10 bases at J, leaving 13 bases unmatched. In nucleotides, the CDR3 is TGTGCCAGCAGTGTAACTGGACAGGGGATACGCTCACCCCTCCACTTT. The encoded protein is CASSVTGQGIRSPLHF.

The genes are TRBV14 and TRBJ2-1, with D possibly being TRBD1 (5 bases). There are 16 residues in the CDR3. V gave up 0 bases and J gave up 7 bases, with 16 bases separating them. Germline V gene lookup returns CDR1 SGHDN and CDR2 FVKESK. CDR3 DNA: TGTGCCAGCAGCCAAGATCTGGTTCCCCCAGGGAATGAGCAGTTCTTC. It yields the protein CASSQDLVPPGNEQFF.

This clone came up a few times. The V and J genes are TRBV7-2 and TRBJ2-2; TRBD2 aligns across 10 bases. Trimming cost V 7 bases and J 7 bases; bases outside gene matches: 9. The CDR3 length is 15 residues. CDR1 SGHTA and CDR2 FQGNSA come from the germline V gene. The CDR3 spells CASTDSSGGDGELFF. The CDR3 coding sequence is TGTGCCAGCACCGACTCTAGCGGGGGCGACGGGGAGCTGTTTTTT.

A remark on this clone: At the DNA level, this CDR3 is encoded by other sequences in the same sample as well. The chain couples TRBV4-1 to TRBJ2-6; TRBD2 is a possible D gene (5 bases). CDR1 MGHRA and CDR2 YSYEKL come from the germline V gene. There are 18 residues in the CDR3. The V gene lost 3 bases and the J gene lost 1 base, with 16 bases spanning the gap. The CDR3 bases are TGCGCCAGCAGCCATGGGGAGATCGGGATATCTGGGGCCAACGTCCTGACTTTC. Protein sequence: CASSHGEIGISGANVLTF.

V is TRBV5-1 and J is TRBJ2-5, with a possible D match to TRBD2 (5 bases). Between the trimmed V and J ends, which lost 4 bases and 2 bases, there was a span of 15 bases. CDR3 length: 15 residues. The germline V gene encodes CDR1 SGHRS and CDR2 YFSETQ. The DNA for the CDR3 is TGCGCCAGCAGCCCTCCGGGAACAACGCAAGAGACCCAGTACTTC. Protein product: CASSPPGTTQETQYF.

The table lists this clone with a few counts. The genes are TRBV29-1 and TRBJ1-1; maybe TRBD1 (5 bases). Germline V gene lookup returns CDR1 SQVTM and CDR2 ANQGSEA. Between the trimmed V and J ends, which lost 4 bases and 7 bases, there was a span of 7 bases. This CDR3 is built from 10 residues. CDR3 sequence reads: CSVVGGEAFF. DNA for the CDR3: TGCAGCGTTGTCGGGGGTGAAGCTTTCTTT.

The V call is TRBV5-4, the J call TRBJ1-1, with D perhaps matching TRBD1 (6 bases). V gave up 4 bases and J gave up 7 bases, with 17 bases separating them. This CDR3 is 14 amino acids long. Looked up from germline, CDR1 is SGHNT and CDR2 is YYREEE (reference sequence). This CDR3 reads CASSGMHRDNEAFF. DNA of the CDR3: TGTGCCAGCAGCGGGATGCACAGGGATAATGAAGCTTTCTTT.

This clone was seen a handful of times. CDR3 bases: TGTGCCAGCAGCTTTCTCGCGGGCAGAACCTATGGCTACACCTTC. Translation gives CASSFLAGRTYGYTF. The rearrangement joins TRBV5-8 to TRBJ1-2, with no clear D. CDR3 size: 15 residues. With 2 bases removed from V and 4 bases from J, the gap between germline ends came to 15 bases. The germline CDR1 and CDR2 sequences are SGHTS and YDEGEE. The whole variable domain, remainder taken from reference TRBV5-8 and TRBJ1-2, is EAGVTQSPTHLIKTRGQQATLRCSPISGHTSVYWYQQALGLGLQFLLWYDEGEERNRGNFPPRFSGRQFPNYSSELNVNALELEDSALYLCASSFLAGRTYGYTFGSGTRLTVV.

The CDR3 region has the DNA TGCGCCAGCAGCTTGGACGGACAGATGAACACTGAAGCTTTCTTT. As protein: CASSLDGQMNTEAFF. This chain connects TRBV5-1 to TRBJ1-1; D may be TRBD1 (6 bases). Germline V gene lookup returns CDR1 SGHRS and CDR2 YFSETQ. V shed 0 bases and J shed 0 bases, with 9 bases lying between them. The CDR3 totals 15 residues.